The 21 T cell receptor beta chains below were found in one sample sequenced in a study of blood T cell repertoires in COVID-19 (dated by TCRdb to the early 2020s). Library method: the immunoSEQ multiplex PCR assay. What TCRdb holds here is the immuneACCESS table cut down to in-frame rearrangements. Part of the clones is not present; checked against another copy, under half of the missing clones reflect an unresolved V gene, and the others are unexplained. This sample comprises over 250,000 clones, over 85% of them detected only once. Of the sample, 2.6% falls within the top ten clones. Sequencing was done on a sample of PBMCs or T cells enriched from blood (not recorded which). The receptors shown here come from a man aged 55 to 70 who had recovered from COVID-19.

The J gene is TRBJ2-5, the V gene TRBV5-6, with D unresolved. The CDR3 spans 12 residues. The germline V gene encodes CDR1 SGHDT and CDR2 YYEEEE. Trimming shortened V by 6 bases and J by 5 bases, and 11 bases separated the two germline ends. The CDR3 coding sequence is TGTGCCAGCACCCGGCCTAGGGAGACCCAGTACTTC. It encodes CASTRPRETQYF.

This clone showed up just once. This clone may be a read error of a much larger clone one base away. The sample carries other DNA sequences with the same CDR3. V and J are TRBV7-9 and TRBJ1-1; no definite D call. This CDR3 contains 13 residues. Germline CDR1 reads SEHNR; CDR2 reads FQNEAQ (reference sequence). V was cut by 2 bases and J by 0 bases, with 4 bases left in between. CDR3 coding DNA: TGTGCCAGCAGCTTATCAGTGAACACTGAAGCTTTCTTT. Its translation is CASSLSVNTEAFF.

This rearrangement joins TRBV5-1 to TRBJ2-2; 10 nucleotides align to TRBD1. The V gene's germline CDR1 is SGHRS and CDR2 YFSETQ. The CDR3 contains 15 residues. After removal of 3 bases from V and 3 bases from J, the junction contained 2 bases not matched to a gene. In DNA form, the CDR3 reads TGCGCCAGCAGCTCGGACAGGGGGGACACCGGGGAGCTGTTTTTT. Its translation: CASSSDRGDTGELFF.

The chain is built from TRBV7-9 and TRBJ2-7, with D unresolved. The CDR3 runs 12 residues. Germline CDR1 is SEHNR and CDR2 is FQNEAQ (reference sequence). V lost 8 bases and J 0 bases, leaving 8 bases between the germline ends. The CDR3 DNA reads TGTGCCAGCCGGTTTGGCTCCTACGAGCAGTACTTC. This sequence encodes CASRFGSYEQYF.

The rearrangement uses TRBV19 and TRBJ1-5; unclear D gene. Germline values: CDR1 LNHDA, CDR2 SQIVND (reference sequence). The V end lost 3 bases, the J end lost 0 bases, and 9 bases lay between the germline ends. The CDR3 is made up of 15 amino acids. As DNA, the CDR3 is TGTGCCAGTAGTATCGGAACGGGTAGCAATCAGCCCCAGCATTTT. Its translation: CASSIGTGSNQPQHF.

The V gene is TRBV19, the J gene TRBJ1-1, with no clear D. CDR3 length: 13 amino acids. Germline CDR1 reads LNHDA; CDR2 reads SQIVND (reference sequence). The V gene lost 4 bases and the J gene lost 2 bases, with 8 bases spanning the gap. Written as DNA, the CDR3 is TGTGCCAGTAGTACTACAGCCAACACTGAAGCTTTCTTT. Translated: CASSTTANTEAFF.

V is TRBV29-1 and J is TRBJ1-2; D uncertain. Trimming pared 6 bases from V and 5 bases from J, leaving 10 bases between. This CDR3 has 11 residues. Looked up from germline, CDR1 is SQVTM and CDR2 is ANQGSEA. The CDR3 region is CSVLGGYGYTF. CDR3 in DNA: TGCAGCGTATTGGGAGGGTATGGCTACACCTTC.

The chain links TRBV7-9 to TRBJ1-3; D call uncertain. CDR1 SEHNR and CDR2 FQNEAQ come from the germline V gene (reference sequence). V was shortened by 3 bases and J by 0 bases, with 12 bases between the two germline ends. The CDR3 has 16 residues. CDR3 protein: CASSFPLSGSGNTIYF. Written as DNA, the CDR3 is TGTGCCAGCAGCTTTCCTCTTAGCGGCTCTGGAAACACCATATATTTT. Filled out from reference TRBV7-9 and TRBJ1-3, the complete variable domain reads DTGVSQNPRHKITKRGQNVTFRCDPISEHNRLYWYRQTLGQGPEFLTYFQNEAQLEKSRLLSDRFSAERPKGSFSTLEIQRTEQGDSAMYLCASSFPLSGSGNTIYFGEGSWLTVV.

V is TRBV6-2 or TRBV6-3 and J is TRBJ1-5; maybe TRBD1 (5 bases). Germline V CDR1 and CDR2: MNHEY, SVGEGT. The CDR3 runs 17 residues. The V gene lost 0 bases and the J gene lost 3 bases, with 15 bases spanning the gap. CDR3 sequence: CASSYSREGIYNQPQHF. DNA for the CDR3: TGTGCCAGCAGTTACTCGAGGGAGGGGATATACAATCAGCCCCAGCATTTT.

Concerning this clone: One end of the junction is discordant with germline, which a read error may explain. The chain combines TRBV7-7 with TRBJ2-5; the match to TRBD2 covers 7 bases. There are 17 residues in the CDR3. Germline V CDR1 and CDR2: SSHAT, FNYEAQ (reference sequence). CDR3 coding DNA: TGTGCTAGCAGCCGTAATCTCGGTGGGCGGGAGTCGGAGACCCAGTACTTC. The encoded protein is CASSRNLGGRESETQYF.

CDR3 sequence reads: CASSQTGAYGYTF. The DNA of the CDR3 is TGTGCCAGCAGCCAAACAGGGGCCTATGGCTACACCTTC. The rearrangement links TRBV4-2 to TRBJ1-2; 7 positions match TRBD1. Germline V gives CDR1 LGHNA, CDR2 YNFKEQ. V shed 2 bases and J 4 bases; nucleotides not matched to a gene: 1. CDR3 size: 13 residues.

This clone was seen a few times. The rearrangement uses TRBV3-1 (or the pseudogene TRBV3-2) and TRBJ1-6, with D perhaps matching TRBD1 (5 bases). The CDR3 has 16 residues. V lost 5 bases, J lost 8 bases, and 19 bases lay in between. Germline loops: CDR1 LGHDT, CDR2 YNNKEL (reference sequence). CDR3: CASSDGTSSGDSPLHF. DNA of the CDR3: TGTGCCAGCAGCGATGGGACTTCCAGTGGTGATTCACCCCTCCACTTT.

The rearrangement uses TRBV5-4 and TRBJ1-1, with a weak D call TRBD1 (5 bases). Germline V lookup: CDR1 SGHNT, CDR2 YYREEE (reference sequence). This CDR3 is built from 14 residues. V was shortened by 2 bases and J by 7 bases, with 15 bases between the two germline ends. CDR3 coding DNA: TGTGCCAGCAGCTTCCACTACGTCGACAGTGAAGCTTTCTTT. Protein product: CASSFHYVDSEAFF.

The CDR3 here is CASRAASIPETQYF. CDR3 bases: TGCGCCAGCAGGGCAGCGTCAATTCCAGAGACCCAGTACTTC. The chain couples TRBV5-1 to TRBJ2-5; D unclear. Germline CDR1 reads SGHRS; CDR2 reads YFSETQ. CDR3 length: 14 amino acids. Trimming took off 5 bases at V and 4 bases at J, with 15 bases between the two ends.

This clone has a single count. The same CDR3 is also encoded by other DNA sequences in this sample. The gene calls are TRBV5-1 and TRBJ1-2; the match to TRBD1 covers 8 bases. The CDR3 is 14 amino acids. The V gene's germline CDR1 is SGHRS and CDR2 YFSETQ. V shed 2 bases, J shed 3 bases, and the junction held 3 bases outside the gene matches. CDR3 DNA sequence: TGCGCCAGCAGCTTAGGGACAGGCGACTATGGCTACACCTTC. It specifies CASSLGTGDYGYTF.

CDR3 loop: CASSLRQGRSTDTQYF. The DNA of the CDR3 is TGTGCCAGCAGCCTCCGACAGGGCCGGAGCACAGATACGCAGTATTTT. V usage is TRBV7-9 and J usage is TRBJ2-3; TRBD1 matches at 7 bases. The CDR3 covers 16 residues. V lost 5 bases and J lost 0; bases outside the gene matches: 8. Germline V gene data show CDR1 as SEHNR and CDR2 as FQNEAQ (reference sequence). Variable domain in full (rest from reference TRBV7-9 and TRBJ2-3): DTGVSQNPRHKITKRGQNVTFRCDPISEHNRLYWYRQTLGQGPEFLTYFQNEAQLEKSRLLSDRFSAERPKGSFSTLEIQRTEQGDSAMYLCASSLRQGRSTDTQYFGPGTRLTVL.

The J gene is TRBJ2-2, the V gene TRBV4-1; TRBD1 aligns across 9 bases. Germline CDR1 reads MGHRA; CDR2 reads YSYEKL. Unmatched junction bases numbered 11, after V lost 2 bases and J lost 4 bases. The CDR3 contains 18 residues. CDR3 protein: CASSQRTGEGISTGELFF. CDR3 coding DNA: TGCGCCAGCAGCCAACGGACAGGGGAAGGTATCAGCACCGGGGAGCTGTTTTTT.

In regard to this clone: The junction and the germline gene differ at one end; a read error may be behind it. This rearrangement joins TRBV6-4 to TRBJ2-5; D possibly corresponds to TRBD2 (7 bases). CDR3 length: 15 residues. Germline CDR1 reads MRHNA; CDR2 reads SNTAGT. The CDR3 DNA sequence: TGTGCCAGCAGCGACTCATCGGGGGGCATGGGGACCCAGTACTTC. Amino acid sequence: CASSDSSGGMGTQYF.

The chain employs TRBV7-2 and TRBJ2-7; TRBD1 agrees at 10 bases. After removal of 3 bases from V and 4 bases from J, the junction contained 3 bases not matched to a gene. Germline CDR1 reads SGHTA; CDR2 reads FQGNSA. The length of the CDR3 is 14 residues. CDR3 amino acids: CASSLDRGWYEQYF. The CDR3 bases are TGTGCCAGCAGCTTGGACAGGGGGTGGTACGAGCAGTACTTC. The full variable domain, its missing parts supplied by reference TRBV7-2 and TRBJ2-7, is GAGVSQSPSNKVTEKGKDVELRCDPISGHTALYWYRQSLGQGLEFLIYFQGNSAPDKSGLPSDRFSAERTGGSVSTLTIQRTQQEDSAVYLCASSLDRGWYEQYFGPGTRLTVT.

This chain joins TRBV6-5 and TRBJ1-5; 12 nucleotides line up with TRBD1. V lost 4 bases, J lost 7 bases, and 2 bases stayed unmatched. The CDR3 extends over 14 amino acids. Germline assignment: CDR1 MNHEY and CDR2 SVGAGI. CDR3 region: CASSWDRGLQPQHF. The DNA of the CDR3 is TGTGCCAGCAGTTGGGACAGGGGGCTGCAGCCCCAGCATTTT.

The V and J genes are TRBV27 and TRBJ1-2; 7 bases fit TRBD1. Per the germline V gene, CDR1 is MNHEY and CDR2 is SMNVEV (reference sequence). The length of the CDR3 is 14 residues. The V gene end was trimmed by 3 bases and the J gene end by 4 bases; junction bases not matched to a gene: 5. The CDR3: CASSFEWDSYGYTF. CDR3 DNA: TGTGCCAGCAGTTTTGAGTGGGACAGCTATGGCTACACCTTC.